This T cell receptor beta chain was captured in a study of persistence of HIV-infected CD4 T cells (dated by TCRdb to 2018 to 2021). Broadly, across the study: Suppressive ART had been received by participants for a median of roughly 8 years. CMV- and HIV-1 Gag-responding CD4+ T cells were isolated from ART-treated individuals so that antigen-driven clonal expansion of HIV-1-infected cells could be examined. Peripheral blood samples of up to 180 mL were collected at multiple time points, except for a couple of participants, who underwent leukapheresis at a single time point. The clonality of all cells in each sorted population was measured by TCRbeta sequencing, and the clonality of infected cells was measured by proviral sequencing. Anti-CD3/anti-CD28 stimulation activated a higher proportion of cells, with a lower memory fraction, than antigen stimulation. The TCR cluster analysis across participants included 8 participants for CMV and roughly 7 participants for Gag. Study-wide conclusions, independent of this receptor: The study involved few individuals and tested only a limited range of antigens. Bulk TCR analyses could not be limited to the rare CMV-responding cells that actually contained HIV-1 proviruses. Within the same sorted populations, how oligoclonal the TCRs were correlated with how oligoclonal the proviruses were. Antigen-responding cells were enriched for expanded CDR3beta sequences that were degenerate, which suggests that CD4+ responses to CMV and Gag underwent convergent selection. TCRbeta richness in CMV- and Gag-responding cells was significantly lower than in anti-CD3/anti-CD28-responding cells; CMV-responding cells had higher oligoclonality than CD3/CD28-stimulated and Gag-responding cells.

This clone appeared once. The specificity of this receptor is unknown. No base-level quality is on record; no much larger clone is a single base apart. The CDR3, cysteine through phenylalanine, is 15 amino acids long. Only the CDR3 DNA is retained, 45 bases long and in frame from the first base. The CDR1 and CDR2 encoded by the germline V gene are SGDLS and YYNGEE. V trim: 0 bases; J trim: 4 bases; unmatched bases: 4. The immunoSEQ hsTCRB assay version 4, run in survey mode, was used to sequence TCRbeta repertoires from genomic DNA. For TCRbeta sequencing, genomic DNA was diluted to 10 ng/uL, and up to 1 ug was used per sample. The authors processed their data as follows. TCRbeta data were analyzed in ImmunoSeq Analyzer 3.0, with diversity computed on productive nucleotide rearrangements. Using the Immunarch R package, lower-bound TCR diversity was estimated with the improved Chao index and clonality was estimated with the Gini coefficient. When different nucleotide rearrangements encoded the same CDR3beta amino acid sequence, each rearrangement was treated as a distinct clonotype. Differential abundance analysis found TCRbeta sequences that were significantly enriched in antigen-responding cells compared with anti-CD3/anti-CD28-activated cells. TCRs were clustered by predicted peptide-MHC specificity with GLIPH2, both within individual participants and across merged participant data sets. The source is immuneACCESS, and TCRdb retained only in-frame sequences with V and J called. Part of the clones is not carried over; for the studies checked, unresolved V genes explain less than half of this, and the remainder is unexplained. The V and J calls and the clone size are those of that table, but D and trimming were determined from the DNA. The table for this sample lists approximately 45,000 clones; 88% of them were counted only once. Of the sample, 0.4% to 0.6% is held by the ten largest clones.

The treatment or condition label corresponds to: suppressive antiretroviral therapy. As a nonspecific positive control representing the CD4+ T cell repertoire, cells were stimulated with anti-CD3/anti-CD28 magnetic beads. Responding CD4+ T cells were sorted by upregulation of both CD40 ligand and CD69. HIV-1-infected adults in whom suppressive ART had been started during chronic infection were enrolled as participants. For at least 4 years, participants had undetectable plasma HIV-1 RNA, below 50 copies/mL. To be included, participants needed a CD4+ T cell count above 400 cells/uL and a positive CMV serology. Before stimulation, PBMCs were isolated using density centrifugation and depleted of CD8+ T cells. For approximately 20 hours, the CD8-depleted PBMCs were stimulated with anti-CD28/CD49d costimulation, a CD40-blocking antibody, and enfuvirtide to prevent new infections. Sorting was done on either a Beckman Coulter MoFlo Legacy or an XDP sorter, and propidium iodide was used to exclude dead cells. Genomic DNA was extracted with the QIAamp DNA Mini Kit for samples above one million cells, otherwise with the Quick-DNA Microprep Kit.

The sequence joins TRBV9 to TRBJ2-3, and 8 junctional nucleotides match TRBD2. Sequenced here: CD4+ T cells sorted from PBMCs after approximately 20-hour stimulation, sampled from a patient who received antiretroviral therapy. This sample's cell subset or site label indicates: CD40L+CD69+ CD4 T cells responding to anti-CD3/anti-CD28 beads, representing the overall repertoire. This clonotype was sampled from an adult woman with HIV who was CMV-seropositive. The CDR3 amino acid sequence is: CASSVGSGGSDTQYF. The sequenced DNA is TGTGCCAGCAGCGTAGGGAGCGGGGGATCAGATACGCAGTATTTT.